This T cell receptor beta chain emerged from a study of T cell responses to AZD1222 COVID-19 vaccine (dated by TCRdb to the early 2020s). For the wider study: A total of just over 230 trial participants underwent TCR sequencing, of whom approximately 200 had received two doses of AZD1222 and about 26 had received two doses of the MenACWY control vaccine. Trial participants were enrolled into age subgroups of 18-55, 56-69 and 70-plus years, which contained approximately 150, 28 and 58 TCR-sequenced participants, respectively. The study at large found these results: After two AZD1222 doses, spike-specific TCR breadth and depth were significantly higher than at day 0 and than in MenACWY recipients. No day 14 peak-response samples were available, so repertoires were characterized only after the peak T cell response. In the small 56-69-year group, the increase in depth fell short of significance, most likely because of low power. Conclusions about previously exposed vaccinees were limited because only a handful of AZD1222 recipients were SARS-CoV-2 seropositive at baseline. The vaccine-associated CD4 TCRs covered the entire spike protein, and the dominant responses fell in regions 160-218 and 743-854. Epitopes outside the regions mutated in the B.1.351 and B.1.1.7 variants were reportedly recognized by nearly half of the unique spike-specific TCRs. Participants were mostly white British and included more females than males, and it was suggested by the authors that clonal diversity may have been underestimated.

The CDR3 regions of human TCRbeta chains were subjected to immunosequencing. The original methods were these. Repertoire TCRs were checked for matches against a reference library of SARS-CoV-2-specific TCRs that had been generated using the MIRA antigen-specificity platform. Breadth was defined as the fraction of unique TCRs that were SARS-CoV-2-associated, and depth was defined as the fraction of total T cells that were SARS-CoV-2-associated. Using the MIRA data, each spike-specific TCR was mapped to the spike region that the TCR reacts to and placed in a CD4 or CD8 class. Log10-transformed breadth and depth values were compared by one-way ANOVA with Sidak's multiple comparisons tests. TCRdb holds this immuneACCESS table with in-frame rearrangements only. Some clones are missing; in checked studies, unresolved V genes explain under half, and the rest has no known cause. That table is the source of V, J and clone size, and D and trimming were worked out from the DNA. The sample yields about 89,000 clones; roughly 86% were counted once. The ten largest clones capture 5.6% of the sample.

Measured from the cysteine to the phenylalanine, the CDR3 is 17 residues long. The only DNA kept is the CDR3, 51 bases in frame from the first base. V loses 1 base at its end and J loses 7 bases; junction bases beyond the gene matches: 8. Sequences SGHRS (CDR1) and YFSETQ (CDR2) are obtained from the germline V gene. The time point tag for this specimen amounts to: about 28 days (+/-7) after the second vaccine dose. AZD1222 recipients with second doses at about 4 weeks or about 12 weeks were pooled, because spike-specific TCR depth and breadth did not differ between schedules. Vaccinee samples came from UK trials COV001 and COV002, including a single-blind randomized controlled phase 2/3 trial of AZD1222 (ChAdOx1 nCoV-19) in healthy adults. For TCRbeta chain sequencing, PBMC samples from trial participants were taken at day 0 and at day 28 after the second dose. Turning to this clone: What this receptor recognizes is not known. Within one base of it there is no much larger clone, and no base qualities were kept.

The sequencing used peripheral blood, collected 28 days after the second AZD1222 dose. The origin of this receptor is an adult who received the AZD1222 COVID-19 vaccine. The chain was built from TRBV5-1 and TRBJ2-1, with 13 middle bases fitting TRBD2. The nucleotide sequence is TGCGCCAGCAGCTTGCCTCAACTAGCGGGAGGGCCAAATGAGCAGTTCTTC. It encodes CASSLPQLAGGPNEQFF.